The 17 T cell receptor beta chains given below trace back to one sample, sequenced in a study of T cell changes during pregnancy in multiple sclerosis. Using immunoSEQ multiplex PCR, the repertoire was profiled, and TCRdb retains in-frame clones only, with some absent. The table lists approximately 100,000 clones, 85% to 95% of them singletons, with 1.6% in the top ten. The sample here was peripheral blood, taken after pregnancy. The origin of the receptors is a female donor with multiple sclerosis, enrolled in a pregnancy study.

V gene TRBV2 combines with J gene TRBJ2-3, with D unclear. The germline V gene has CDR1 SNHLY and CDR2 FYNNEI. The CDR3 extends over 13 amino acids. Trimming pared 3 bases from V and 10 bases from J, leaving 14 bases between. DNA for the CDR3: TGTGCCAGCAGTGATTGGTCAGGCACTGCGCAGTATTTT. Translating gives CASSDWSGTAQYF.

The CDR3 region is CASSYYRGYEQYF. The CDR3 region has the DNA TGTGCCAGCAGTTACTACCGGGGATACGAGCAGTACTTC. V and J are TRBV6-5 and TRBJ2-7; possible D gene TRBD2, 5 bases. Germline lookup yields CDR1 MNHEY and CDR2 SVGAGI. The CDR3 is 13 amino acids. V shed 1 base and J shed 4 bases, with 8 bases lying between them.

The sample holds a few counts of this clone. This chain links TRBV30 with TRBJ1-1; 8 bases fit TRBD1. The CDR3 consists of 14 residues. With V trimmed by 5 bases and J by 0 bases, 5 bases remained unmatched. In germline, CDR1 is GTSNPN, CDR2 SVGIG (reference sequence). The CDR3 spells CAWSGGTLNTEAFF. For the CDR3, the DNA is TGTGCCTGGTCAGGGGGCACTTTGAACACTGAAGCTTTCTTT.

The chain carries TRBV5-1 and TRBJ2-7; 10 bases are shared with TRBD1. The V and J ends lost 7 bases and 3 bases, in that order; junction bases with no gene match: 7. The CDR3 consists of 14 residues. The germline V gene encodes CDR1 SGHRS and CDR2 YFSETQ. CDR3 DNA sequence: TGCGCCAGCGCCCCTCGGACAGGGGGCTACGAGCAGTACTTC. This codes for CASAPRTGGYEQYF.

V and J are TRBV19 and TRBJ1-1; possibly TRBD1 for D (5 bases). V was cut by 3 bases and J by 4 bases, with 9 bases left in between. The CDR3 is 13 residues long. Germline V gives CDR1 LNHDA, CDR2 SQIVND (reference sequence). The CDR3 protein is CASSIKGSTEAFF. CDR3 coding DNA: TGTGCCAGTAGTATCAAGGGGTCCACTGAAGCTTTCTTT.

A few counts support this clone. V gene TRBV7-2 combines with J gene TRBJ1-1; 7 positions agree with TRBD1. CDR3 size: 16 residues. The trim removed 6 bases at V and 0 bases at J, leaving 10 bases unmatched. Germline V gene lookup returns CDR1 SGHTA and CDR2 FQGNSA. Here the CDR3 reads CASSTLNRGMNTEAFF. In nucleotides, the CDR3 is TGTGCCAGCAGTACCTTAAACAGGGGAATGAACACTGAAGCTTTCTTT. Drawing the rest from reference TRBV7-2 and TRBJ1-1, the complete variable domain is GAGVSQSPSNKVTEKGKDVELRCDPISGHTALYWYRQSLGQGLEFLIYFQGNSAPDKSGLPSDRFSAERTGGSVSTLTIQRTQQEDSAVYLCASSTLNRGMNTEAFFGQGTRLTVV.

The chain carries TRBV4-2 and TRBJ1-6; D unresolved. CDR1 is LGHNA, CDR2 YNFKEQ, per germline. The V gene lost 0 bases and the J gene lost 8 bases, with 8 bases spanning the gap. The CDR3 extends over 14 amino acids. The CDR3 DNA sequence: TGTGCCAGCAGCCAAGAAGATACGGATTCACCCCTCCACTTT. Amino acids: CASSQEDTDSPLHF.

The CDR3 loop reads CASRNQGNTIYF. DNA for the CDR3: TGTGCCAGCAGAAACCAGGGAAACACCATATATTTT. The chain is built from TRBV6-5 and TRBJ1-3; D not certain. CDR3 size: 12 residues. The ends were cut back, 6 bases at V and 4 bases at J, with 7 bases in the middle. Germline-derived CDR1 and CDR2 are MNHEY and SVGAGI.

Written as DNA, the CDR3 is TGTGCCAGCAGCCGACAGGGGATGGATCAGCCCCAGCATTTT. As protein: CASSRQGMDQPQHF. V gene TRBV6-6 combines with J gene TRBJ1-5, with 8 positions matching TRBD1. V lost 6 bases and J lost 5; bases outside the gene matches: 6. The germline V gene has CDR1 MNHNY and CDR2 SVGAGI (reference sequence). The CDR3 sequence is 14 residues long.

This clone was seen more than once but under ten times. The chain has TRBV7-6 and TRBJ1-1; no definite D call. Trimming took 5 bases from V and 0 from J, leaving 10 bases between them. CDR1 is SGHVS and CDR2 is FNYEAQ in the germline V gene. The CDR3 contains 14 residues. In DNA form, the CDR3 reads TGTGCCAGCAGCCCGAGCGGGCTGAACACTGAAGCTTTCTTT. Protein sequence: CASSPSGLNTEAFF.

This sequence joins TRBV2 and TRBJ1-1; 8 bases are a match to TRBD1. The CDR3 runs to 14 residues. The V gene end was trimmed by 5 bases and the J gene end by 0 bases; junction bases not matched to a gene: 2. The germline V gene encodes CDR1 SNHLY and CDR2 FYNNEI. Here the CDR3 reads CASSRQGLNTEAFF. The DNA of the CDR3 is TGTGCCAGCAGTCGACAGGGGTTGAACACTGAAGCTTTCTTT.

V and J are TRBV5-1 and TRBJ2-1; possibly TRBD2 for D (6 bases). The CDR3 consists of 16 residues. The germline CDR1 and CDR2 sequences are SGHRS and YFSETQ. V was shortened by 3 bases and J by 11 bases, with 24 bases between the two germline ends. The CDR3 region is CASSSSEGVGRGKQFF. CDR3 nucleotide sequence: TGCGCCAGCAGCTCCTCCGAAGGGGTGGGCCGCGGGAAGCAGTTCTTC.

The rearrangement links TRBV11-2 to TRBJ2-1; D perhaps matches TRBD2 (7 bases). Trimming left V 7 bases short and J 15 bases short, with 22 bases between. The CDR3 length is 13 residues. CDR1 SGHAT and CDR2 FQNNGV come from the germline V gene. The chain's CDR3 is CASTTTSKGGTFF. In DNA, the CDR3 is TGTGCCAGCACCACTACGTCCAAGGGGGGGACGTTCTTC.

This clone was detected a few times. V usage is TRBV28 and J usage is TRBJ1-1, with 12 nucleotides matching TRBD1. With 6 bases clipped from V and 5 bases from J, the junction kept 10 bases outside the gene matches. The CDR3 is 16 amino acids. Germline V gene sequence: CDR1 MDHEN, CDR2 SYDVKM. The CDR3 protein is CASRPWDRGRQTEAFF. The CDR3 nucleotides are TGTGCCAGCAGGCCGTGGGACAGGGGGCGACAAACTGAAGCTTTCTTT.

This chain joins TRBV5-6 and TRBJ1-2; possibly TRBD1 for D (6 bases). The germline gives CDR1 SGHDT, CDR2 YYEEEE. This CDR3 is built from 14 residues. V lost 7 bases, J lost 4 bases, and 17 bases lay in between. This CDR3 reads CASVLTGGTYGYTF. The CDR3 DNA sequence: TGTGCCAGCGTTCTCACGGGGGGCACCTATGGCTACACCTTC.

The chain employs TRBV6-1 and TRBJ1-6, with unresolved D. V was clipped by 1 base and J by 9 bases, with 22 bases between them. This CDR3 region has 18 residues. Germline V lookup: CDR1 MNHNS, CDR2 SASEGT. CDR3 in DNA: TGTGCCAGCAGTGAAGTGACTAGTAGCGACCATCAAACTTCACCCCTCCACTTT. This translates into CASSEVTSSDHQTSPLHF.

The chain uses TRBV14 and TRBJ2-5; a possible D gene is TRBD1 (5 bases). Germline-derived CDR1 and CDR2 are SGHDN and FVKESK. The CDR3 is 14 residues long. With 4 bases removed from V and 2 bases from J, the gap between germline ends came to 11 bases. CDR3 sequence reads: CASSLRQLQETQYF. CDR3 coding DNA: TGTGCCAGCAGCCTAAGACAGCTACAAGAGACCCAGTACTTC.